This section outlines one TCR beta chain sequence together with its context. Its antigen is not identified. This table comes from immunoSEQ multiplex PCR, and its TCRdb copy is limited to in-frame clones, with some not included. The sample carries around 120,000 clones, 70% to 90% recorded once. Germline V CDR1 and CDR2: SGHRS, YFSETQ. V was shortened by 4 bases and J by 6 bases, with 14 bases between the two germline ends. The CDR3 runs to 14 residues. These data originate in a study of T cell responses to AZD1222 COVID-19 vaccine. For the study at large: Both about-4-week and about-12-week second-dose recipients were combined.

Study results and limitations: Elevations in Spike-specific TCR breadth and depth followed administration of two AZD1222 doses. Unmutated variant regions are reportedly the target of nearly half of TCRs that are spike-specific.

This receptor was taken from an adult in good health. The V gene is TRBV5-1, the J gene TRBJ1-5; TRBD1 is a possible D gene (5 bases). This specimen was peripheral blood, taken on day 0 of AZD1222 vaccination. DNA of the CDR3: TGCGCCAGCAGCCACCGTACGGGGACTCAGCCCCAGCATTTT. Its translation is CASSHRTGTQPQHF.